Listed here are 10 T cell receptor beta chains from one sample, sequenced in a study of post-analysis software for immune sequencing data. Antigens of these TCRs are unknown. Study observations and caveats: With TRBV5-6, TRBV5-1 and TRBV20-1 included, about five TRBV segments were more frequent in patients than in controls.

Unique molecular identifiers featured in each of the TCR beta cDNA libraries. In TCRdb, the PCR reads were re-called with MiXCR into one record per CDR3 protein. This table holds 350,000 to 500,000 distinct CDR3 sequences, over 30% found once. Sequencing was performed on blood. Source of these receptors: a girl aged 2-10 years with multiple sclerosis.

This clonotype was counted a few times. The chain uses TRBV28 and TRBJ1-2; no definite D call. This CDR3 region has 14 residues. Germline V gene lookup returns CDR1 MDHEN and CDR2 SYDVKM. V lost 2 bases and J 8 bases, leaving 15 bases between the germline ends. The CDR3: CASSLGFQVKGYTF. In DNA, the CDR3 is TGTGCCAGCAGTTTAGGCTTTCAAGTCAAGGGCTACACCTTC.

On this clonotype: The junction does not match germline at one end; this may be a read error. The chain joins TRBV15 to TRBJ1-2; TRBD1 matches 8 bases. This CDR3 spans 13 amino acids. Germline values: CDR1 LNHNV, CDR2 YYDKDF (reference sequence). CDR3 protein: CAASRDRNYGYTF. The CDR3 nucleotides are TGTGCCGCCAGCAGGGACAGGAACTATGGCTACACCTTC.

The CDR3 bases are TGCAGCGTTGGGGTGGCGGGGGGGCCCCGGCTGTTTTTT. This encodes CSVGVAGGPRLFF. This chain links TRBV29-1 with TRBJ2-2, with TRBD2 identical over 9 bases. V lost 4 bases to trimming and J lost 13 bases; unmatched junction nucleotides: 10. The CDR3 covers 13 residues. CDR1 and CDR2 from the germline V gene are SQVTM and ANQGSEA.

This clonotype was found once. V is TRBV7-3 and J is TRBJ2-1, with a weak D call TRBD2 (7 bases). Trimming stripped 0 bases from V and 6 bases from J, with 21 bases between. Germline V gene sequence: CDR1 SGHTA, CDR2 FQGTGA. The CDR3 spans 18 residues. The chain's CDR3 is CASSLTVRGGSIGNEQFF. The CDR3 bases are TGTGCCAGCAGCTTAACAGTCAGGGGCGGGAGTATCGGCAATGAGCAGTTCTTC.

The table lists this clonotype with a count of one. The chain links TRBV6-5 to TRBJ1-2; a weak D match, TRBD1 (5 bases). Germline V gene lookup returns CDR1 MNHEY and CDR2 SVGAGI. The CDR3 has 12 residues. Trimming stripped 8 bases from V and 3 bases from J, with 10 bases between. The CDR3: CASGSRDYGYTF. CDR3 coding DNA: TGTGCCAGCGGGTCCAGGGACTATGGCTACACCTTC.

This chain joins TRBV27 and TRBJ1-1; maybe TRBD1 (6 bases). V lost 2 bases to trimming and J lost 2 bases, with 9 bases between them. The germline V gene encodes CDR1 MNHEY and CDR2 SMNVEV (reference sequence). The CDR3 spans 14 residues. The DNA for the CDR3 is TGTGCCAGCAGTTTACGCAGGGGTAACACTGAAGCTTTCTTT. Amino acid sequence: CASSLRRGNTEAFF.

V and J are TRBV6-1 and TRBJ2-7, with 9 bases identical to TRBD1. CDR1 and CDR2 from the germline V gene are MNHNS and SASEGT. The CDR3 contains 15 residues. V lost 4 bases, J lost 2 bases, and 6 bases stayed unmatched. This CDR3 is CASSVVGTGTYEQYF. CDR3 in DNA: TGTGCCAGCAGTGTCGTCGGGACAGGGACCTACGAGCAGTACTTC.

The gene calls are TRBV4-1 and TRBJ2-5; unclear D gene. The closer fit of TRBJ2-7 to the DNA end suggests the J call may be wrong. The CDR3 spans 15 residues. CDR1 is MGHRA and CDR2 is YSYEKL in the germline V gene. In DNA form, the CDR3 reads TGCGCCAGCAGCCAAGATCACATACCACCCTACGAGCAGTACTTC. Translation gives CASSQDHIPPYEQYF.

This clonotype was detected a few times. CDR3 protein: CASSQAPGTYEQYF. The DNA for the CDR3 is TGTGCCAGCAGCCAAGCGCCCGGTACCTACGAGCAGTACTTC. The chain carries TRBV4-2 and TRBJ2-7; D is unclear. Germline lookup yields CDR1 LGHNA and CDR2 YNFKEQ. V was cut by 1 base and J by 2 bases, with 9 bases left in between. The CDR3 sequence is 14 residues long.

This clonotype has more than one count but fewer than ten. The chain joins TRBV29-1 to TRBJ2-1; 7 bases are a match to TRBD2. This CDR3 has 14 amino acids. With 2 bases clipped from V and 3 bases from J, the junction kept 4 bases outside the gene matches. The germline CDR1 and CDR2 sequences are SQVTM and ANQGSEA. The CDR3 here is CSVEWGGGYNEQFF. The CDR3 DNA follows: TGCAGCGTTGAATGGGGCGGGGGCTACAATGAGCAGTTCTTC.